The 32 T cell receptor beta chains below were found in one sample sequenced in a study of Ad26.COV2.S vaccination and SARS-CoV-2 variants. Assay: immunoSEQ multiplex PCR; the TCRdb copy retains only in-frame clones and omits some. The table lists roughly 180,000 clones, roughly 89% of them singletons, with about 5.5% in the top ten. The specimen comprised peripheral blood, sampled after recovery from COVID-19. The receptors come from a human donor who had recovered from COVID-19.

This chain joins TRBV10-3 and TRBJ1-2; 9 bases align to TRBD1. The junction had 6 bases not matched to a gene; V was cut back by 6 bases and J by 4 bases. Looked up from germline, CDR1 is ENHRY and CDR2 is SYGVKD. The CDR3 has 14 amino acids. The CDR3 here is CAIREGTGIYGYTF. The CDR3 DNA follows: TGTGCCATCAGGGAAGGGACAGGGATCTATGGCTACACCTTC.

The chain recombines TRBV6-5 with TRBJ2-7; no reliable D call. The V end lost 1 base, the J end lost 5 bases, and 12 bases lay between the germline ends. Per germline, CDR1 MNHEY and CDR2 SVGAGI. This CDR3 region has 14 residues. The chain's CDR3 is CASSYFKNAHEQYF. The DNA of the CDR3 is TGTGCCAGCAGTTACTTTAAAAACGCCCACGAGCAGTACTTC.

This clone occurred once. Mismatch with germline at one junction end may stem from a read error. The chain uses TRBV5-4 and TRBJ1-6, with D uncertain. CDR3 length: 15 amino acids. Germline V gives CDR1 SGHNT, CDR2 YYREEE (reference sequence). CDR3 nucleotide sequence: TGTGTCAGCAGCCATTCGAGCTCCTATAATTCACCCCTCCACTTT. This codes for CVSSHSSSYNSPLHF.

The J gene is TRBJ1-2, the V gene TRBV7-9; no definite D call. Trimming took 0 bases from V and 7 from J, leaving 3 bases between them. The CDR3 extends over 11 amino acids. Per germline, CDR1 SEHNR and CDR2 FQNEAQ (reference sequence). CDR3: CASSLASGYTF. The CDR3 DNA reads TGTGCCAGCAGCTTAGCCTCTGGCTACACCTTC.

DNA of the CDR3: TGTGCCAGTAGTCGTGCGGGCACCTACAATGAGCAGTTCTTC. It is translated as CASSRAGTYNEQFF. The genes are TRBV19 and TRBJ2-1, with D tentatively TRBD2 (5 bases). The CDR3 length is 14 residues. With 5 bases removed from V and 2 bases from J, the gap between germline ends came to 10 bases. Per germline, CDR1 LNHDA and CDR2 SQIVND (reference sequence).

CDR3 DNA: TGCGCCAGCAGCTTGGCCGGACTAGCCCACAATGAGCAGTTCTTC. It yields the protein CASSLAGLAHNEQFF. This chain connects TRBV5-1 to TRBJ2-1; 8 positions match TRBD2. The CDR3 spans 15 residues. The V gene's germline CDR1 is SGHRS and CDR2 YFSETQ. V shed 0 bases, J shed 5 bases, and the junction held 4 bases outside the gene matches.

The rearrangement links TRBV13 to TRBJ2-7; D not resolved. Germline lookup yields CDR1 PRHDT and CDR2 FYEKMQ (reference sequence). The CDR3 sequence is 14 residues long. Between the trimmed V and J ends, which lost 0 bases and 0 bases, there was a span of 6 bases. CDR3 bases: TGTGCCAGCAGCTTAGGGAGAACCTCCTACGAGCAGTACTTC. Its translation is CASSLGRTSYEQYF.

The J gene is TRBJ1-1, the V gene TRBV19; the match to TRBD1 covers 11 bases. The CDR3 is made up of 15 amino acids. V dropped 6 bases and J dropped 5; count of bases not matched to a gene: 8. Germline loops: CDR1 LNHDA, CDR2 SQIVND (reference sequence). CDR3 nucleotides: TGTGCCAGTAGGACCCGGGACAGGGGGTTTACTGAAGCTTTCTTT. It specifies CASRTRDRGFTEAFF.

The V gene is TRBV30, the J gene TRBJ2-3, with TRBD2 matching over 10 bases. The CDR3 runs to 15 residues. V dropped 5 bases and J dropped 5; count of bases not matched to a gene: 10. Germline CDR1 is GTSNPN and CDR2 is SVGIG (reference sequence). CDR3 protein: CAWSSGGAGGDTQYF. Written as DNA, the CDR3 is TGTGCCTGGTCCAGCGGGGGGGCCGGAGGAGATACGCAGTATTTT.

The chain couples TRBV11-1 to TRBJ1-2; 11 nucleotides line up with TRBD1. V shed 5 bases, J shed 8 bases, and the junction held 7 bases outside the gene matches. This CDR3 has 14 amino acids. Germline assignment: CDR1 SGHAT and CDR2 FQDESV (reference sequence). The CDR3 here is CASSLGQGARGYTF. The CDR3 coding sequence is TGTGCCAGCAGCCTTGGACAGGGGGCGCGCGGCTACACCTTC. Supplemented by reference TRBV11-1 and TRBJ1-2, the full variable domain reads EAEVAQSPRYKITEKSQAVAFWCDPISGHATLYWYRQILGQGPELLVQFQDESVVDDSQLPKDRFSAERLKGVDSTLKIQPAELGDSAMYLCASSLGQGARGYTFGSGTRLTVV.

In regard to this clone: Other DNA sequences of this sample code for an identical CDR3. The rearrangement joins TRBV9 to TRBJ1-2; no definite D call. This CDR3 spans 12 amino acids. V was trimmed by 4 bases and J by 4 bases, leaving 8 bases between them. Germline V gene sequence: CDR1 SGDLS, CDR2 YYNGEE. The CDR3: CASSPPSYGYTF. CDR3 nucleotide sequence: TGTGCCAGCAGCCCCCCCAGCTATGGCTACACCTTC.

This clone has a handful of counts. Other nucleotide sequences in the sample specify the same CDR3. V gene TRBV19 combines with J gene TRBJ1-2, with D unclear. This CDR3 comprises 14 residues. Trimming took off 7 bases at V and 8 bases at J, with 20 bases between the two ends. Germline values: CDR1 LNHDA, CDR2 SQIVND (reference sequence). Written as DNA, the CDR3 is TGTGCCAGTACCACAAATACAGCGGCGGGGGGCTACACCTTC. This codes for CASTTNTAAGGYTF.

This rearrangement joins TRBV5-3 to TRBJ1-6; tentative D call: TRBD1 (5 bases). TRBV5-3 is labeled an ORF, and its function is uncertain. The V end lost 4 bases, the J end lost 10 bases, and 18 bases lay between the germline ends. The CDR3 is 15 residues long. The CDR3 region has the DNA TGTGCCAGAAGCCTTGTAGTGCAGGGAGGGTCACCCCTCCACTTT. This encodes CARSLVVQGGSPLHF.

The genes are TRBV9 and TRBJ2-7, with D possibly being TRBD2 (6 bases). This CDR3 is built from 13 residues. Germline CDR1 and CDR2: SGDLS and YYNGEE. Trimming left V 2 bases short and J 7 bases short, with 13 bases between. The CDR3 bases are TGTGCCAGCAGCGTTACGACTAGAGGGGAGCAGTACTTC. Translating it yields CASSVTTRGEQYF. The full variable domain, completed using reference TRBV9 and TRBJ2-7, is DSGVTQTPKHLITATGQRVTLRCSPRSGDLSVYWYQQSLDQGLQFLIQYYNGEERAKGNILERFSAQQFPDLHSELNLSSLELGDSALYFCASSVTTRGEQYFGPGTRLTVT.

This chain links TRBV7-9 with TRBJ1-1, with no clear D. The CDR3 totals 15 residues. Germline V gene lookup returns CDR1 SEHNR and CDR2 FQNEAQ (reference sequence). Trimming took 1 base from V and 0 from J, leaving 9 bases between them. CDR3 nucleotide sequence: TGTGCCAGCAGCTTAGAACCGGTAATGAACACTGAAGCTTTCTTT. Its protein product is CASSLEPVMNTEAFF. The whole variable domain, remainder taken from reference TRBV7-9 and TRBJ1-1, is DTGVSQNPRHKITKRGQNVTFRCDPISEHNRLYWYRQTLGQGPEFLTYFQNEAQLEKSRLLSDRFSAERPKGSFSTLEIQRTEQGDSAMYLCASSLEPVMNTEAFFGQGTRLTVV.

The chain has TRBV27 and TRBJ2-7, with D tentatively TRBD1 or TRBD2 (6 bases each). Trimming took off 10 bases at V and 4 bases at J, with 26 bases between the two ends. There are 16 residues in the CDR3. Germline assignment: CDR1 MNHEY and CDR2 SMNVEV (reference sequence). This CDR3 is CATWGWGAHGIYEQYF. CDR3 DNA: TGTGCCACCTGGGGGTGGGGGGCGCATGGAATTTACGAGCAGTACTTC.

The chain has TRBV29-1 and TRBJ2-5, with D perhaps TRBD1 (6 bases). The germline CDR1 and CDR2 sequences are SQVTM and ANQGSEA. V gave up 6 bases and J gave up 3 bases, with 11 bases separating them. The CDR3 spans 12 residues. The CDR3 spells CSVNRAEETQYF. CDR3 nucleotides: TGCAGCGTGAACAGGGCGGAAGAGACCCAGTACTTC.

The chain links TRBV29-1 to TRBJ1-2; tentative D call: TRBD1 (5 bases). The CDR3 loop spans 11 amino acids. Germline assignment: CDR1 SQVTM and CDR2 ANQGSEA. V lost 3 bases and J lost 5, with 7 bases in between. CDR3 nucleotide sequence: TGCAGCGTTGAGCAGGGTTATGGCTACACCTTC. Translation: CSVEQGYGYTF. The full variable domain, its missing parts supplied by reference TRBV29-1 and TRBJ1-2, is SAVISQKPSRDICQRGTSLTIQCQVDSQVTMMFWYRQQPGQSLTLIATANQGSEATYESGFVIDKFPISRPNLTFSTLTVSNMSPEDSSIYLCSVEQGYGYTFGSGTRLTVV.

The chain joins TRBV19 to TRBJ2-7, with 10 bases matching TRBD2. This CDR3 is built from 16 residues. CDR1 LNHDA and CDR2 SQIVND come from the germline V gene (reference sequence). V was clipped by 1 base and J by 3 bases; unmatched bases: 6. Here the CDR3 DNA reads TGTGCCAGTAGTATAGCCCCTAGCGGGAGTTTCTACGAGCAGTACTTC. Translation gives CASSIAPSGSFYEQYF.

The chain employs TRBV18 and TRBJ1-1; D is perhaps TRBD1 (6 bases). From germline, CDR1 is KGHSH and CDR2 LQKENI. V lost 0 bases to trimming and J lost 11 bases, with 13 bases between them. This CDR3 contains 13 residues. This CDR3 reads CASSPPAQGRAFF. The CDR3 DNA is TGTGCCAGCTCACCACCGGCACAGGGACGGGCTTTCTTT.

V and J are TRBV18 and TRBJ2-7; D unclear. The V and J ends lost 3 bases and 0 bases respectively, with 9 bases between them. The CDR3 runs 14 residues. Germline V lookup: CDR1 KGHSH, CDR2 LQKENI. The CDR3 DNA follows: TGTGCCAGCTCACCCAAGGGTAGCTCCTACGAGCAGTACTTC. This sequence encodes CASSPKGSSYEQYF.

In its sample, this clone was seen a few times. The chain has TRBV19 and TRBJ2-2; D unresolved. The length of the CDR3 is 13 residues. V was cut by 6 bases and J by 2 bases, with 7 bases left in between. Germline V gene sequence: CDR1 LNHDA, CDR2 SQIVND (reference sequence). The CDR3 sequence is CASRISNTGELFF. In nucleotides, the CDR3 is TGTGCCAGTAGGATTAGCAACACCGGGGAGCTGTTTTTT.

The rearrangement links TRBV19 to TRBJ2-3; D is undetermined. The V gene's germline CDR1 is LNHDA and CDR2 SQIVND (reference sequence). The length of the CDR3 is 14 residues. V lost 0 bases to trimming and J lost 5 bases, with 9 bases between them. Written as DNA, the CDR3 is TGTGCCAGTAGTATAGATCCCTCTCAAGATACGCAGTATTTT. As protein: CASSIDPSQDTQYF.

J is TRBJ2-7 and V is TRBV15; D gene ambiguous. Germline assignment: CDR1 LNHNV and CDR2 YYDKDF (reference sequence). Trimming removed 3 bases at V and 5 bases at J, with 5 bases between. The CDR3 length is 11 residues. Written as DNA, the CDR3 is TGTGCCACCAGCAGGGGCAACGAGCAGTACTTC. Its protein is CATSRGNEQYF.

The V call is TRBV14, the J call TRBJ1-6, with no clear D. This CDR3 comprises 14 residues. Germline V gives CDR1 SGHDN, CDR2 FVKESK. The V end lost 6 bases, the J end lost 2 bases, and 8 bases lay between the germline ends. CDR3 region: CASSHQTYNSPLHF. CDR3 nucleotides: TGTGCCAGCAGTCATCAAACCTATAATTCACCCCTCCACTTT.

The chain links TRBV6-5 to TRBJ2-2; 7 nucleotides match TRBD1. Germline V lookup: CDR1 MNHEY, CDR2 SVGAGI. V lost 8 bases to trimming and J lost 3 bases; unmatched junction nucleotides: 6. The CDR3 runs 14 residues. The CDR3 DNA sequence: TGTGCCAGCGGAACAGGGGAGTACACCGGGGAGCTGTTTTTT. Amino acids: CASGTGEYTGELFF.

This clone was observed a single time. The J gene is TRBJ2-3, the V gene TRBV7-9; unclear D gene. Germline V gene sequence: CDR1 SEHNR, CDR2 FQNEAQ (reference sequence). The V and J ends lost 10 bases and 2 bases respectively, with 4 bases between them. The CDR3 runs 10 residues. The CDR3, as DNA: TGTGCCACACACACAGATACGCAGTATTTT. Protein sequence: CATHTDTQYF.

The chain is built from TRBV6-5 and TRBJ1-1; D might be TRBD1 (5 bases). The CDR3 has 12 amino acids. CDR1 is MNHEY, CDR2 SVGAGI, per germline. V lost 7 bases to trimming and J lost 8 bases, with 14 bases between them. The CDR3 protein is CASTLTAMEAFF. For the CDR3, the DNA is TGTGCCAGCACTCTGACAGCAATGGAAGCTTTCTTT.

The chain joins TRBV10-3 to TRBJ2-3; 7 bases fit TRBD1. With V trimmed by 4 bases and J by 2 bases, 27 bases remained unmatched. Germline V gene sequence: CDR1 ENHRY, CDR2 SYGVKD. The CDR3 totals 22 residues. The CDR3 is CAISGTWGGRDREESNTDTQYF. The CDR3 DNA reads TGTGCCATCAGTGGAACTTGGGGCGGCCGGGACAGAGAGGAATCGAACACAGATACGCAGTATTTT.

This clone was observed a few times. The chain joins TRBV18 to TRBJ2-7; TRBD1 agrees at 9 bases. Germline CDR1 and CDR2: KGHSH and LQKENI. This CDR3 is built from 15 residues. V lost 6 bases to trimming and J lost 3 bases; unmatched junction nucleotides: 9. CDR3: CASSLGQGPLYEQYF. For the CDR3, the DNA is TGTGCCAGCTCCCTCGGACAGGGGCCCCTCTACGAGCAGTACTTC. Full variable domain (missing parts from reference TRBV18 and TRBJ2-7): NAGVMQNPRHLVRRRGQEARLRCSPMKGHSHVYWYRQLPEEGLKFMVYLQKENIIDESGMPKERFSAEFPKEGPSILRIQQVVRGDSAAYFCASSLGQGPLYEQYFGPGTRLTVT.

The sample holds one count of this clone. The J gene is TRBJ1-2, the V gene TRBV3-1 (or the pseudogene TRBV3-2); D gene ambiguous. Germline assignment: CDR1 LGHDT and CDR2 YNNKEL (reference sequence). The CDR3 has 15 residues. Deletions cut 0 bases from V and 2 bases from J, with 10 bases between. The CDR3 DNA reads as TGTGCCAGCAGCCAAGATTACATGGGGAACTATGGCTACACCTTC. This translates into CASSQDYMGNYGYTF.

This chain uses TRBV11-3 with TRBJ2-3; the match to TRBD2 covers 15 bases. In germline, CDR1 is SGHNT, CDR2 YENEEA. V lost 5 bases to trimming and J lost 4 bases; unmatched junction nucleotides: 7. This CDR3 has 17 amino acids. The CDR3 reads CASSAGLAGGMADTQYF. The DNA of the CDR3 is TGTGCCAGCAGCGCAGGACTAGCGGGGGGGATGGCAGATACGCAGTATTTT.